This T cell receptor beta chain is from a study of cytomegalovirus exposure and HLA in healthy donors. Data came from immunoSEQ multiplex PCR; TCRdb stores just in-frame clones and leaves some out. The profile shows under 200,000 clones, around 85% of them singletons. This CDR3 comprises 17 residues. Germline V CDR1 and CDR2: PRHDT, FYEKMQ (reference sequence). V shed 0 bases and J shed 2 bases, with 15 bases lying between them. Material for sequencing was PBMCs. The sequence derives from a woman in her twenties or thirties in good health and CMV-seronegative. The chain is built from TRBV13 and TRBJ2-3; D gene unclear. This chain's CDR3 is CASSLGPFSGPTDTQYF. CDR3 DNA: TGTGCCAGCAGCTTAGGACCTTTTAGTGGCCCCACAGATACGCAGTATTTT.